The clone carrying this T cell receptor beta chain has only one observation. V was shortened by 5 bases and J by 2 bases, with 16 bases between the two germline ends. This CDR3 contains 15 residues. CDR1 is MNHEY and CDR2 is SVGAGI in the germline V gene. Seattle enrolled patients during active infection and tracked them longitudinally. Assay used: immunoSEQ multiplex PCR; TCRdb lists only in-frame clones, some missing. The sample includes approximately 300,000 clones, approximately 83% of them seen just once. The sample is drawn from a study of blood T cell repertoires in COVID-19. About the research overall: The United States, Italy and Spain provided the acute and convalescent COVID-19 samples. The analysed material was cDNA or gDNA that came from T cells, B-cell-depleted T cells, or PBMCs.

This clonotype was sampled from a person aged 70 to 85 with COVID-19, enrolled during active disease. Sequenced sample: peripheral blood. The chain is built from TRBV6-5 and TRBJ2-7; possible D gene TRBD2, 6 bases. CDR3 region: CASSPSRGKTYEQYF. The CDR3 bases are TGTGCCAGCAGTCCCTCCCGGGGGAAGACCTACGAGCAGTACTTC.